The 14 T cell receptor beta chains below all came from one sample that was sequenced in a study of blood T cell repertoires in COVID-19. Assay: immunoSEQ multiplex PCR; the TCRdb copy retains only in-frame clones and omits some. The data hold roughly 180,000 clones, with under 90% observed a single time. The sequenced material came from peripheral blood. Receptors originate from a human donor in a cohort sampled during active COVID-19.

V is TRBV19 and J is TRBJ2-1, with 15 bases that match TRBD2. The CDR3 spans 16 residues. Losses at the gene ends were 8 bases for V and 4 bases for J; bases not matched to a gene: 6. Germline V gene lookup returns CDR1 LNHDA and CDR2 SQIVND (reference sequence). CDR3 amino acids: CASRGGLAGGYNEQFF. In DNA, the CDR3 is TGTGCCAGTCGCGGGGGACTAGCGGGGGGATACAATGAGCAGTTCTTC.

The V call is TRBV19, the J call TRBJ2-5; 12 bases agree with TRBD1. The J segment lost 5 bases and the V segment lost 4 bases, leaving 8 bases of the junction unmatched. CDR1 and CDR2 (germline): LNHDA, SQIVND (reference sequence). This CDR3 comprises 16 residues. The CDR3 DNA is TGTGCCAGTAGTACCACCGGGACAGGGGGCGAGGAGACCCAGTACTTC. Residues: CASSTTGTGGEETQYF.

V and J are TRBV6-4 and TRBJ1-2, with D possibly being TRBD1 (6 bases). Germline CDR1 MRHNA, CDR2 SNTAGT. Deletions cut 7 bases from V and 3 bases from J, with 12 bases between. The CDR3 is made up of 13 amino acids. The CDR3 loop reads CASKNSGDYGYTF. CDR3 nucleotide sequence: TGTGCCAGCAAGAACTCAGGGGACTATGGCTACACCTTC.

V and J are TRBV7-6 and TRBJ2-5; possible D gene TRBD1, 5 bases. V lost 1 base and J 5 bases, leaving 14 bases between the germline ends. This CDR3 has 15 amino acids. CDR1 is SGHVS and CDR2 is FNYEAQ in the germline V gene. The CDR3 is CASSLDFGAPETQYF. The CDR3 nucleotides are TGTGCCAGCAGCTTAGATTTTGGGGCCCCGGAGACCCAGTACTTC.

This rearrangement joins TRBV3-1 (or the pseudogene TRBV3-2) to TRBJ2-7; TRBD2 is a possible D gene (7 bases). This CDR3 comprises 14 residues. V gave up 4 bases and J gave up 7 bases, with 17 bases separating them. CDR1 LGHDT and CDR2 YNNKEL come from the germline V gene (reference sequence). The CDR3 loop reads CASSPSLGGGEQYF. For the CDR3, the DNA is TGTGCCAGCAGCCCGTCACTAGGGGGAGGGGAGCAGTACTTC.

The V gene is TRBV3-1 (or the pseudogene TRBV3-2), the J gene TRBJ2-7; possibly TRBD1 for D (5 bases). The CDR3 totals 13 residues. V lost 5 bases to trimming and J lost 1 base, with 9 bases between them. Germline V gene data show CDR1 as LGHDT and CDR2 as YNNKEL (reference sequence). CDR3 protein: CASSTRQSYEQYF. The CDR3 DNA follows: TGTGCCAGCAGCACCCGACAGTCCTACGAGCAGTACTTC.

Here the CDR3 DNA reads TGTGCCAGCAGCCTTAGCGGCCGCACAGATACGCAGTATTTT. Its protein product is CASSLSGRTDTQYF. This chain joins TRBV7-8 and TRBJ2-3; tentative D call: TRBD2 (6 bases). Trimming pared 5 bases from V and 1 base from J, leaving 10 bases between. Germline V gene data show CDR1 as SGHVS and CDR2 as FQNEAQ. The CDR3 consists of 14 residues.

The table lists this clone with a count of one. This sequence joins TRBV19 and TRBJ1-3; no clear D gene. This CDR3 is 13 amino acids long. V gave up 3 bases and J gave up 0 bases, with 3 bases separating them. CDR1 and CDR2 from the germline V gene are LNHDA and SQIVND (reference sequence). CDR3 DNA sequence: TGTGCCAGTAGTATCCTCTCTGGAAACACCATATATTTT. Translation gives CASSILSGNTIYF.

The count of this clone is one. This chain joins TRBV12-3 or TRBV12-4 and TRBJ1-1; D uncertain. The CDR3 runs 13 residues. Trimming shortened V by 3 bases and J by 4 bases, and 9 bases separated the two germline ends. The CDR3 nucleotides are TGTGCCAGCAGTTTTACAGCCATCACTGAAGCTTTCTTT. Its translation is CASSFTAITEAFF.

This clone was observed a single time. The V and J genes are TRBV7-9 and TRBJ1-6; no reliable D call. This CDR3 is 15 amino acids long. CDR1 is SEHNR, CDR2 FQNEAQ, per germline (reference sequence). V was pared by 0 bases and J by 4 bases, with 7 bases between. The CDR3 DNA reads as TGTGCCAGCAGCTTAGCGACACCGTATAATTCACCCCTCCACTTT. Amino acids: CASSLATPYNSPLHF.

The chain links TRBV2 to TRBJ2-5; TRBD2 is a possible D gene (6 bases). CDR1 and CDR2 from the germline V gene are SNHLY and FYNNEI. The CDR3 sequence is 15 residues long. Deletions cut 2 bases from V and 5 bases from J, with 15 bases between. Here the CDR3 reads CASSEMGGVRETQYF. The DNA of the CDR3 is TGTGCCAGCAGTGAAATGGGCGGGGTAAGGGAGACCCAGTACTTC.

The chain uses TRBV5-1 and TRBJ2-1, with D hard to call. The V and J ends lost 0 bases and 3 bases respectively, with 4 bases between them. The CDR3 loop spans 13 amino acids. Germline loops: CDR1 SGHRS, CDR2 YFSETQ. The CDR3, as DNA: TGCGCCAGCAGCTTGGGCGTCTACAATGAGCAGTTCTTC. Its protein is CASSLGVYNEQFF. Full variable domain (remainder filled in from reference TRBV5-1 and TRBJ2-1): KAGVTQTPRYLIKTRGQQVTLSCSPISGHRSVSWYQQTPGQGLQFLFEYFSETQRNKGNFPGRFSGRQFSNSRSEMNVSTLELGDSALYLCASSLGVYNEQFFGPGTRLTVL.

This chain links TRBV27 with TRBJ2-1, with 13 nucleotides matching TRBD2. Germline CDR1 MNHEY, CDR2 SMNVEV (reference sequence). With 6 bases clipped from V and 3 bases from J, the junction kept 5 bases outside the gene matches. The CDR3 runs 16 residues. This CDR3 is CASSKGTSGNYNEQFF. As DNA, the CDR3 is TGTGCCAGCAGCAAAGGGACTAGCGGGAACTACAATGAGCAGTTCTTC.

V gene TRBV3-1 (or the pseudogene TRBV3-2) combines with J gene TRBJ2-1; D is possibly TRBD2 (6 bases). V lost 3 bases and J 1 base, leaving 10 bases between the germline ends. Germline assignment: CDR1 LGHDT and CDR2 YNNKEL (reference sequence). This CDR3 is 15 amino acids long. The CDR3 nucleotides are TGTGCCAGCAGCCAGGGGGGATCGTCCTACAATGAGCAGTTCTTC. It codes for CASSQGGSSYNEQFF.